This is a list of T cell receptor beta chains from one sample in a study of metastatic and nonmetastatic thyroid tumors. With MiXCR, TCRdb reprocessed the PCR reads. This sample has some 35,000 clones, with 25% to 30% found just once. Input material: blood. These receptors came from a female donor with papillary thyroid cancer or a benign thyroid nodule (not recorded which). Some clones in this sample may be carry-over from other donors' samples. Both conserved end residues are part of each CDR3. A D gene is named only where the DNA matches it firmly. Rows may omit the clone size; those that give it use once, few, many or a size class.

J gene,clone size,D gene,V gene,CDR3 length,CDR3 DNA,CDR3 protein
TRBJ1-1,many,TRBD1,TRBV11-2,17,TGTGCCAGCAGCCCCCGCAGGGCGGCAGGGGGCAACACTGAAGCTTTCTTT,CASSPRRAAGGNTEAFF
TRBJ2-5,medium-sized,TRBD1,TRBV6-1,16,TGTGCCAGCAGTGGGACAGGGTGGAGAGGGCAAGAGACCCAGTACTTC,CASSGTGWRGQETQYF
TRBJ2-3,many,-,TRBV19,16,TGTGCCAGTAGTCCCCTGGGTCTGTCGGGCACAGATACGCAGTATTTT,CASSPLGLSGTDTQYF
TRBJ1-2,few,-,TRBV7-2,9,TGTGCCAGCAGCTTGGGAGCTTCGTTC,CASSLGASF
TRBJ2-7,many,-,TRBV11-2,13,TGTGCCAGCAGCTTAACGGGACCCTACGAGCAGTACTTC,CASSLTGPYEQYF
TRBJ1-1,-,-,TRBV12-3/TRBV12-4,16,TGTGCCAGCCGCAGATATGGGGTGTTGGTGAACACTGAAGCTTTCTTT,CASRRYGVLVNTEAFF
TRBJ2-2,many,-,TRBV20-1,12,TGCAGTGCCGGGACAAACACCGGGGAGCTGTTTTTT,CSAGTNTGELFF
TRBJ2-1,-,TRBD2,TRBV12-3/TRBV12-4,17,TGTGCCAGCAGTTACAAAACTAGCGGGAGAGAGGGGAATGAGCAGTTCTTC,CASSYKTSGREGNEQFF
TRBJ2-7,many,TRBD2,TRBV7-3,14,TGTGCCAGCAGCTTAGGGCGGGGGGCCCACGAGCAGTACTTC,CASSLGRGAHEQYF
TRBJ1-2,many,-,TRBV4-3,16,TGCGCCAGCAGAGCATTCGGAACAGGGCCCCACTATGGCTACACCTTC,CASRAFGTGPHYGYTF
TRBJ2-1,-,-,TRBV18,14,TGTGCCAGCTCACAAGGTGGAGTCTTCAATGAGCAGTTCTTC,CASSQGGVFNEQFF
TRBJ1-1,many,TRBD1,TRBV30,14,TGTGCCTGGAGTACCAGGACAGGGCTCACTGAAGCTTTCTTT,CAWSTRTGLTEAFF
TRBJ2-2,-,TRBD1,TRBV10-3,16,TGTGCCATCAGTGAGTCTAGGGGGCCGGGCACCGGGGAGCTGTTTTTT,CAISESRGPGTGELFF
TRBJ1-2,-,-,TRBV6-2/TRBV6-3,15,TGTGCCAGCAGCCGAAGATCGACAGCTTCCTATGGCTACACCTTC,CASSRRSTASYGYTF
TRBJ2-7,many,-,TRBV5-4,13,TGTGCCAGCAGCTTAACCCCTACCTACGAGCAGTACTTC,CASSLTPTYEQYF
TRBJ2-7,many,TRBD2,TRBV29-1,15,TGCAGCGCCCACTCCGGGACTAGCGGTTCCTACGAGCAGTACTTC,CSAHSGTSGSYEQYF
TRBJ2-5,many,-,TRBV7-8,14,TGTGCCAGCAGCTGGGGGTCGGACCAAGAGACCCAGTACTTC,CASSWGSDQETQYF
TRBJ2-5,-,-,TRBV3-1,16,TGTGCCAGCAGCCAAGCTCGATACAGGGGGGGGGAGACCCAGTACTTC,CASSQARYRGGETQYF
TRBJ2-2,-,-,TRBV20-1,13,TGCACTGCTAGAGGACCATCCACCGGGGAGCTGTTTTTT,CTARGPSTGELFF
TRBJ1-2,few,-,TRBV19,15,TGTGCCATTCGAAACTCCCCGGGACAAAGGTCCGGCTACACCTTC,CAIRNSPGQRSGYTF
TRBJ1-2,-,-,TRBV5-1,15,TGCGCCAGCAGCTTAGACCGCTTCTCCTTCTATGGCTACACCTTC,CASSLDRFSFYGYTF
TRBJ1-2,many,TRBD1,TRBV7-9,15,TGTGCCAGCAGCTTATTCTTGACAGGGAACTATGGCTACACCTTC,CASSLFLTGNYGYTF
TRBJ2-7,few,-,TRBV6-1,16,TGTGCCAGCAGTGAAAACCCCCTCAGGGGGGTGGGGGAGCAGTACTTC,CASSENPLRGVGEQYF
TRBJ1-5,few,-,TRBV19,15,TGTGCCAGTACCATCACAGGCAGGGGCAATCAGCCCCAGCATTTT,CASTITGRGNQPQHF
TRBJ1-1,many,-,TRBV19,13,TGTGCCAGTAGTGGGTGGACCGGGACTGAAGCTTTCTTT,CASSGWTGTEAFF
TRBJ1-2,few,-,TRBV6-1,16,TGTGCCAGCAGTGACGAGGCTCGTGGGGTCACTTATGGCTACACCTTC,CASSDEARGVTYGYTF
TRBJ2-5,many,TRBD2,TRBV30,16,TGTGCCTGGAGTGTGGAGGTCACTAGCGACCAAGAGACCCAGTACTTC,CAWSVEVTSDQETQYF
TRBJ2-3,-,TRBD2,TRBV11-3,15,TGTGCCAGCAGCACCGGACTAGCGGGAGCTTATACGCAGTATTTT,CASSTGLAGAYTQYF
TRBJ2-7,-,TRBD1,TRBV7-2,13,TGTGCCAGCAGCTTAGCACAGGGGGACCAGCATTACTTC,CASSLAQGDQHYF
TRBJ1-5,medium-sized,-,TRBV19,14,TGTGCCAGTAGTCCCTCCCCGGGAGCACAGCCCCAGCATTTT,CASSPSPGAQPQHF
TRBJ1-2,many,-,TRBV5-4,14,TGTGCCAGCAGCTTTTCGGCGACTAACTATGGCTACACCTTC,CASSFSATNYGYTF
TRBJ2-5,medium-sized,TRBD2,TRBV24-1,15,TGTGCCACCAGTGATTTCGGGGGGGCATATGAGACCCAGTACTTC,CATSDFGGAYETQYF
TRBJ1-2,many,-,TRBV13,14,TGTGCCAGCAGCAGCTCCGACAGCAACTATGGCTACACCTTC,CASSSSDSNYGYTF
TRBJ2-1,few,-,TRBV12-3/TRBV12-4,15,TGTGCCAGCAGGGATTCCTCCAGCTCCTACAATGAGCAGTTCTTC,CASRDSSSSYNEQFF
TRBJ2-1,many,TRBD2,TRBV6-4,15,TGTGCCAGCAGTGACTTGCGGGGGGGCTACAATGAGCAGTTCTTC,CASSDLRGGYNEQFF
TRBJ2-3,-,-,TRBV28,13,TGTGCCAGCAGTGACAGGGGAGGGGATACGCAGTATTTT,CASSDRGGDTQYF
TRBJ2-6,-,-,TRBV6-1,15,TGTGCCAGCAGGGACAGCAACTCTGTGGCCAACGTCCCGACTTTC,CASRDSNSVANVPTF
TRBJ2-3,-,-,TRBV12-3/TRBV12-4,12,TGTGCCAGCACATTGTCGACCGATACACAGTATTTT,CASTLSTDTQYF
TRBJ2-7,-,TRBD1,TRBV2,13,TGTGCCAGCAGCAAGGGACAGGGCTACGAGCAGTACTTC,CASSKGQGYEQYF
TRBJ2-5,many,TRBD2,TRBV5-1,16,TGCGCCAGCAGCTTGATACTAGCGGGCCTCCAAGAGACCCAGTACTTC,CASSLILAGLQETQYF
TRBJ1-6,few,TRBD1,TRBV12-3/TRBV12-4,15,TGTGCCAGCAGTCGTGACAGGGGGAAGAGTTCACCCCTCCACTTT,CASSRDRGKSSPLHF
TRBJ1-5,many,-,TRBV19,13,TGTGCCAGTAGTCCGGGGCCCGGACAGCCCCAGCATTTT,CASSPGPGQPQHF
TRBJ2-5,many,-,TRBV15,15,TGTGCCACCAGCAGAGATTATCAGGGAGGAGAGACCCAGTACTTC,CATSRDYQGGETQYF
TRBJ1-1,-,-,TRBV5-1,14,TGCGCCAGCAGCCAAGGGGTCATGAACACTGAAGCCTTCTTT,CASSQGVMNTEAFF
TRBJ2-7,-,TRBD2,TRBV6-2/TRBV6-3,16,TGTGCCAGCAGTTACTCGAATCTGGCGGGAGGCTACGAGCAGTACTTC,CASSYSNLAGGYEQYF
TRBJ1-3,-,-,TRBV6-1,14,TGTGCCAGCAGACCTCGATGGGCTGGAAACACCATATATTTT,CASRPRWAGNTIYF
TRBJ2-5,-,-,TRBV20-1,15,TGCAGTGCTACACCAACCGGGACTCCACGGGAGACCCAGTACTTC,CSATPTGTPRETQYF
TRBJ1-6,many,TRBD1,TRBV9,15,TGTGCCAGCAGCGTAGGAGGGCAGGGGGCCTCACCCCTCCACTTT,CASSVGGQGASPLHF
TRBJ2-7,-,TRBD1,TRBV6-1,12,TGTGCCAGCAGAGGACAGGGGGACGAGCAGTACTTC,CASRGQGDEQYF
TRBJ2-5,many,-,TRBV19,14,TGTGCCACCAGCTCACGTGGAGTCCAAGAGACCCAGTACTTC,CATSSRGVQETQYF
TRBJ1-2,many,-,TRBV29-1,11,TGCAGCGTTGGACTAGGCTATGGCTACACCTTC,CSVGLGYGYTF
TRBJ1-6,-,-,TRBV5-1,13,TGCTCCAGCAAGTCAGGGAGCGGTTCACCCCTCCACTTT,CSSKSGSGSPLHF
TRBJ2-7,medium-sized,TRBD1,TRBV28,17,TGTGCCAGCAGTTTAGGACTATCGGGACAGGATTCCTACGAGCAGTACTTC,CASSLGLSGQDSYEQYF
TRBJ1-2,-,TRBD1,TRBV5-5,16,TGTGCCAGCAGCTGGTCGGACAGGGGGCAAGGCTATGGCTACACCTTC,CASSWSDRGQGYGYTF